This T cell receptor beta chain was sequenced during a study of T cells in Graves' hyperthyroidism and ophthalmopathy. Amplified TCR beta CDR3 regions derived from RNA transcripts. TCR CDR3 underwent first-round RT-PCR with the HTBI primer set. One entry per CDR3 protein, called by TCRdb with MiXCR from the multiplex PCR reads. The sample has a few hundred thousand distinct CDR3 sequences; 11% to 15% are singletons. V gave up 5 bases and J gave up 7 bases; unmatched junction bases: 5. CDR3 length: 13 amino acids. Per the germline V gene, CDR1 is SQVTM and CDR2 is ANQGSEA. The receptor comes from a woman between 40 and 55 years old with Graves' hyperthyroidism. Sequencing was done on a sample of blood. The chain has TRBV29-1 and TRBJ1-6; 7 bases are a match to TRBD1. CDR3 bases: TGCAGCGTTAAGGGACAGCCAAATTCACCCCTCCACTTT. Translation gives CSVKGQPNSPLHF.